Listed here are 16 T cell receptor beta chains from one sample, sequenced in a study of shared clonotypes between healthy human individuals. Sequencing was performed with immunoSEQ multiplex PCR; in TCRdb, only in-frame clones are kept and a portion is missing. Counted here are 1,400,000 or so clones, about 98.5% occurring once; the ten biggest clones make up about 0.35%. Sequences were obtained from naive CD4+ T cells sorted from blood. The subset: CD45RA+ positively selected. Receptors originate from a man aged 25-40 years in good health.

Turning to this clone: Within the sample, other DNA sequences also encode this same CDR3. The rearrangement links TRBV11-2 to TRBJ2-5; D is ambiguous. CDR1 SGHAT and CDR2 FQNNGV come from the germline V gene. V lost 3 bases and J 0 bases, leaving 2 bases between the germline ends. The CDR3 runs to 12 residues. The CDR3 DNA reads as TGTGCCAGCAGCTTGAACCAAGAGACCCAGTACTTC. Encoded protein: CASSLNQETQYF.

The chain is built from TRBV19 and TRBJ1-2; D call uncertain. Between the trimmed V and J ends, which lost 9 bases and 2 bases, there was a span of 16 bases. The CDR3 consists of 14 residues. The germline gives CDR1 LNHDA, CDR2 SQIVND (reference sequence). In nucleotides, the CDR3 is TGTGCCAGCCGTCCCATGGGGATAAACTATGGCTACACCTTC. Encoded protein: CASRPMGINYGYTF.

The chain employs TRBV28 and TRBJ2-5; D gene unclear. The V end lost 3 bases, the J end lost 5 bases, and 13 bases lay between the germline ends. Germline lookup yields CDR1 MDHEN and CDR2 SYDVKM. This CDR3 spans 14 amino acids. The CDR3 bases are TGTGCCAGCAGTTTGCTCTCCCCCCCGGAGACCCAGTACTTC. Amino acids: CASSLLSPPETQYF.

The V and J genes are TRBV28 and TRBJ1-5; 10 nucleotides line up with TRBD1. V trimming: 3 bases; J trimming: 6 bases; junction bases outside the gene matches: 5. Germline V gene data show CDR1 as MDHEN and CDR2 as SYDVKM. The CDR3 has 15 residues. The CDR3 DNA reads TGTGCCAGCAGTTTGGGGACAGGGGCGAGTCAGCCCCAGCATTTT. The encoded protein is CASSLGTGASQPQHF. The complete variable domain, with remaining parts taken from reference TRBV28 and TRBJ1-5, reads DVKVTQSSRYLVKRTGEKVFLECVQDMDHENMFWYRQDPGLGLRLIYFSYDVKMKEKGDIPEGYSVSREKKERFSLILESASTNQTSMYLCASSLGTGASQPQHFGDGTRLSIL.

J is TRBJ2-3 and V is TRBV30, with a weak D call TRBD2 (6 bases). This CDR3 contains 13 residues. The germline gives CDR1 GTSNPN, CDR2 SVGIG (reference sequence). Between the trimmed V and J ends, which lost 4 bases and 5 bases, there was a span of 13 bases. The CDR3 sequence: CAWTGGAGDTQYF. In nucleotides, the CDR3 is TGTGCCTGGACGGGCGGGGCTGGAGATACGCAGTATTTT.

The rearrangement links TRBV2 to TRBJ1-5; D remains ambiguous. This CDR3 is 17 amino acids long. V lost 7 bases and J lost 3, with 22 bases in between. Germline values: CDR1 SNHLY, CDR2 FYNNEI. The CDR3 here is CASTGGGPGSVNQPQHF. The CDR3 region has the DNA TGTGCCAGCACAGGAGGTGGGCCCGGGTCGGTCAATCAGCCCCAGCATTTT.

This chain joins TRBV7-2 and TRBJ2-1, with 7 nucleotides matching TRBD2. Germline-derived CDR1 and CDR2 are SGHTA and FQGNSA. The V and J ends lost 1 base and 2 bases, in that order; junction bases with no gene match: 5. This CDR3 region has 16 residues. Written as DNA, the CDR3 is TGTGCCAGCAGCTTAGGGCCGGGAGGCACCTACAATGAGCAGTTCTTC. It is translated as CASSLGPGGTYNEQFF. The whole variable domain, remainder taken from reference TRBV7-2 and TRBJ2-1, is GAGVSQSPSNKVTEKGKDVELRCDPISGHTALYWYRQSLGQGLEFLIYFQGNSAPDKSGLPSDRFSAERTGGSVSTLTIQRTQQEDSAVYLCASSLGPGGTYNEQFFGPGTRLTVL.

This clone was seen only once. This sequence joins TRBV10-3 and TRBJ1-2; weak D call: TRBD1 (6 bases). The CDR3 length is 14 residues. V was clipped by 7 bases and J by 7 bases, with 19 bases between them. Germline-derived CDR1 and CDR2 are ENHRY and SYGVKD. In nucleotides, the CDR3 is TGTGCCATCACCGAAGGAACAGGGATCCGTGGCTACACCTTC. This translates into CAITEGTGIRGYTF.

This chain joins TRBV6-5 and TRBJ2-3; D is possibly TRBD1 or TRBD2 (5 bases each). Germline CDR1 and CDR2: MNHEY and SVGAGI. This CDR3 region has 15 residues. V lost 7 bases, J lost 2 bases, and 16 bases lay in between. CDR3 residues: CASTRDALNTDTQYF. CDR3 in DNA: TGTGCCAGCACTCGGGACGCCTTAAACACAGATACGCAGTATTTT.

This chain joins TRBV5-4 and TRBJ2-3, with D perhaps being TRBD1 or TRBD2 (6 bases each). Trimming left V 6 bases short and J 1 base short, with 12 bases between. The V gene's germline CDR1 is SGHNT and CDR2 YYREEE (reference sequence). CDR3 size: 14 residues. The CDR3 DNA reads TGTGCCAGCACCCGAAGGGGGGGCACAGATACGCAGTATTTT. Its protein product is CASTRRGGTDTQYF.

The CDR3 loop is CASSIRDSSGDTQYF. The CDR3 region has the DNA TGTGCCAGCAGCATCCGGGACTCGAGCGGAGATACGCAGTATTTT. This chain links TRBV11-3 with TRBJ2-3, with D perhaps TRBD2 (6 bases). In germline, CDR1 is SGHNT, CDR2 YENEEA. The CDR3 spans 15 residues. The V gene lost 5 bases and the J gene lost 5 bases, with 17 bases spanning the gap.

This clone showed up just once. The chain links TRBV6-5 to TRBJ1-4; D possibly corresponds to TRBD1 (5 bases). V was cut by 0 bases and J by 6 bases, with 11 bases left in between. The V gene's germline CDR1 is MNHEY and CDR2 SVGAGI. CDR3 size: 15 residues. The CDR3 here is CASSYSARGDEKLFF. In DNA, the CDR3 is TGTGCCAGCAGTTACTCAGCTAGGGGTGATGAAAAACTGTTTTTT.

CDR3 DNA sequence: TGTGCCATCAGTGAGTCATTGGGGACAGACCTTTACGAGCAGTACTTC. It translates to CAISESLGTDLYEQYF. The chain couples TRBV10-3 to TRBJ2-7; 7 nucleotides agree with TRBD1. V lost 0 bases and J lost 4; bases outside the gene matches: 9. The CDR3 is 16 residues long. Germline V gene sequence: CDR1 ENHRY, CDR2 SYGVKD.

The chain carries TRBV9 and TRBJ2-5, with TRBD1 matching 7 bases. The V gene end was trimmed by 5 bases and the J gene end by 3 bases; junction bases not matched to a gene: 4. Germline V gene data show CDR1 as SGDLS and CDR2 as YYNGEE. This CDR3 is built from 13 residues. The CDR3: CASSVDREETQYF. In DNA form, the CDR3 reads TGTGCCAGCAGTGTTGACAGGGAAGAGACCCAGTACTTC.

The V call is TRBV11-2, the J call TRBJ2-7, with D maybe TRBD1 (6 bases). The CDR3 covers 13 residues. V gave up 3 bases and J gave up 3 bases, with 9 bases separating them. CDR1 and CDR2 from the germline V gene are SGHAT and FQNNGV. DNA for the CDR3: TGTGCCAGCAGCTTGGGCAGGGGCTACGAGCAGTACTTC. Translation: CASSLGRGYEQYF.

J is TRBJ2-7 and V is TRBV7-2; unclear D gene. V lost 1 base to trimming and J lost 6 bases, with 13 bases between them. CDR3 length equals 14 residues. Germline CDR1 is SGHTA and CDR2 is FQGNSA. Written as DNA, the CDR3 is TGTGCCAGCAGCTTAGAGTACTCGTCAGCCGAGCAGTACTTC. It codes for CASSLEYSSAEQYF.